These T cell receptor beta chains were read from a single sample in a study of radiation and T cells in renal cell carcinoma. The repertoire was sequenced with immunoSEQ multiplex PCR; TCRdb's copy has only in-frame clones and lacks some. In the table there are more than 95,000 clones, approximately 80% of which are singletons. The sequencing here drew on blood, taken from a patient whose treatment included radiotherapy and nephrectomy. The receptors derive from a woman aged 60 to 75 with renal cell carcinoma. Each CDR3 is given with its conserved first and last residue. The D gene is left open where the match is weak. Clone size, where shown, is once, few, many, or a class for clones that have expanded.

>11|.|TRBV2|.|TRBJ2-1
CASSSYNEQFF
TGTGCCAGCAGCTCCTACAATGAGCAGTTCTTC
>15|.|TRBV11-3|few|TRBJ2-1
CASSLGTATYNEQFF
TGTGCCAGCAGCTTGGGGACGGCGACTTACAATGAGCAGTTCTTC
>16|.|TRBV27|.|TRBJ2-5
CASSSHLPDSQETQYF
TGTGCCAGCAGTTCCCATCTCCCCGACAGTCAAGAGACCCAGTACTTC
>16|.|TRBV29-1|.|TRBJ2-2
CSVGESGGLGTGELFF
TGCAGCGTCGGAGAGTCGGGGGGCTTAGGCACCGGGGAGCTGTTTTTT
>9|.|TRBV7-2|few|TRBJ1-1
CASSYRGFF
TGTGCCAGCAGTTATCGGGGTTTCTTT
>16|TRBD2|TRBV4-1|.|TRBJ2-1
CASSQEGSGSYNEQFF
TGCGCCAGCAGCCAAGAGGGAAGCGGGAGTTATAATGAGCAGTTCTTC
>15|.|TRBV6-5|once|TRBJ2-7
CASSSTSGGPYEQYF
TGTGCCAGCAGTTCCACCTCGGGGGGCCCCTACGAGCAGTACTTC
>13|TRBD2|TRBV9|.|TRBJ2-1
CASSVAGGNEQFF
TGTGCCAGCAGCGTCGCGGGAGGGAATGAGCAGTTCTTC
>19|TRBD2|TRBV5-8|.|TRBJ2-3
CASSSGTSGPVVYTDTQYF
TGTGCCAGCAGCTCTGGGACTAGCGGGCCCGTAGTTTACACAGATACGCAGTATTTT
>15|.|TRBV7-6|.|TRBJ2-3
CASSLGLGLADTQYF
TGTGCCAGCAGCTTAGGTCTAGGGTTAGCGGATACGCAGTATTTT
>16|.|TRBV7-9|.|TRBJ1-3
CASSLGGAGSGNTIYF
TGTGCCAGCAGCTTAGGGGGGGCAGGATCTGGAAACACCATATATTTT
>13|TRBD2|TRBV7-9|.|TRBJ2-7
CASSPTSGYEQYF
TGTGCCAGCAGTCCGACTAGCGGGTACGAGCAGTACTTC
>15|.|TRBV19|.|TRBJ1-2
CASSILGAFTYGYTF
TGTGCCAGTAGTATTTTAGGGGCCTTTACCTATGGCTACACCTTC
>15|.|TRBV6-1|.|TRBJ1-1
CASSALRGSDTEAFF
TGTGCCAGCAGTGCTCTGAGGGGCAGCGACACTGAAGCTTTCTTT
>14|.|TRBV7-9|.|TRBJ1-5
CASSSTLTNQPQHF
TGTGCCAGCAGCTCAACACTCACCAATCAGCCCCAGCATTTT
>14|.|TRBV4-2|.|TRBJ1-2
CASSLGGGRTGYTF
TGTGCCAGCAGCTTGGGTGGGGGGCGGACTGGCTACACCTTC
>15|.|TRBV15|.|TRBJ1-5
CATSRVQGPGQPQHF
TGTGCCACCAGCAGGGTACAGGGACCCGGTCAGCCCCAGCATTTT
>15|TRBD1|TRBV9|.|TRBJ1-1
CASSVDSGGFTEAFF
TGTGCCAGCAGCGTAGACTCAGGGGGCTTTACTGAAGCTTTCTTT
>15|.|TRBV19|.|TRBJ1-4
CASRWGHNGNEKLFF
TGTGCCAGTAGATGGGGGCACAACGGTAATGAAAAACTGTTTTTT
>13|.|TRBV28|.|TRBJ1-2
CASSLGSQYGYTF
TGTGCCAGCAGTTTAGGTTCTCAGTATGGCTACACCTTC